This record concerns one TCR beta chain sequence. These data belong to a study of shared clonotypes between healthy human individuals. TCRdb's copy holds only in-frame clones and misses some; the assay was immunoSEQ multiplex PCR. The sample holds 650,000 to 700,000 clones, less than 95% seen once. The clonotype originates from a man aged 18 to 30 in good health. Some clones in this sample may be carry-over from other donors' samples. The sample was memory CD8+ T cells from PBMCs. Indicated subset: CD45RO+ cells pooled with CCR7-negative TemRA cells.

The CDR3 loop reads CASSPIGTSEKNEQFF. The CDR3 DNA reads TGTGCCAGCAGTCCGATAGGGACTAGCGAAAAAAATGAGCAGTTCTTC. The rearrangement uses TRBV28 and TRBJ2-1, with 10 bases fitting TRBD2. In germline, CDR1 is MDHEN, CDR2 SYDVKM. Trimming cost V 5 bases and J 7 bases; bases outside gene matches: 11. This CDR3 is 16 amino acids long.